Below, 11 T cell receptor beta chains from the same sample are listed, as sequenced in a study of blood T cells in healthy people across ages. The use of a sample-barcoded 5' primer and a J-beta primer mix characterized a second PCR of roughly 6 to 12 cycles. TCRdb processed the 5' RACE reads anew with MiXCR; each CDR3 protein has one entry. The sample shows about 800,000 distinct CDR3 sequences, about 46% of them seen only once. Sequencing was performed on blood. These receptors originate from a man aged 80 or over in good health.

V and J are TRBV10-3 and TRBJ2-1; D is uncertain. Looked up from germline, CDR1 is ENHRY and CDR2 is SYGVKD. Trimming pared 9 bases from V and 4 bases from J, leaving 13 bases between. This CDR3 is built from 13 residues. DNA for the CDR3: TGTGCCATTGATACTGACGAGTACAATGAGCAGTTCTTC. Amino acid sequence: CAIDTDEYNEQFF.

Only a few counts were recorded for this clonotype. This CDR3 is CASSVGVAGGHNEQFF. DNA for the CDR3: TGTGCCAGCAGCGTAGGGGTAGCGGGGGGGCACAATGAGCAGTTCTTC. V and J are TRBV9 and TRBJ2-1; the match to TRBD2 covers 11 bases. CDR1 SGDLS and CDR2 YYNGEE come from the germline V gene. CDR3 length: 16 residues. V shed 0 bases, J shed 5 bases, and the junction held 4 bases outside the gene matches.

The V gene is TRBV4-1, the J gene TRBJ2-2, with a tentative D call TRBD2 (6 bases). The germline V gene encodes CDR1 MGHRA and CDR2 YSYEKL. The CDR3 consists of 12 residues. In nucleotides, the CDR3 is TGCGCTAGCGTGGGGGGAACCGGGGAGCTGTTTTTT. It is translated as CASVGGTGELFF.

This chain connects TRBV4-3 to TRBJ2-1, with 9 bases that match TRBD2. This CDR3 is 15 amino acids long. The germline CDR1 and CDR2 sequences are LGHNA and YSLEER. The V segment lost 0 bases and the J segment 8 bases; nucleotides outside the gene matches: 5. The CDR3 DNA is TGCGCCAGCAGCCAAGATGGGACTAGCCGCGATGAGCAGTTCTTC. This sequence encodes CASSQDGTSRDEQFF.

The chain couples TRBV7-3 to TRBJ2-2; 8 bases map to TRBD1. The V segment lost 0 bases and the J segment 2 bases; nucleotides outside the gene matches: 5. This CDR3 comprises 17 residues. CDR1 is SGHTA and CDR2 is FQGTGA in the germline V gene. CDR3 nucleotide sequence: TGTGCCAGCAGCTTAACCCGACAGGGGCACAACACCGGGGAGCTGTTTTTT. It translates to CASSLTRQGHNTGELFF.

The CDR3 sequence is CASSQDSGVAGGDSGANVLTF. The CDR3 nucleotides read TGTGCCAGCAGCCAAGATAGTGGAGTAGCGGGAGGGGACTCTGGGGCCAACGTCCTGACTTTC. The rearrangement uses TRBV4-2 and TRBJ2-6; 11 nucleotides match TRBD2. The CDR3 is 21 residues long. The germline CDR1 and CDR2 sequences are LGHNA and YNFKEQ. The V segment lost 0 bases and the J segment 0 bases; nucleotides outside the gene matches: 10.

This clonotype was detected many times. The rearrangement links TRBV7-9 to TRBJ2-3; TRBD2 matches 9 bases. CDR3 length: 16 residues. CDR1 is SEHNR, CDR2 FQNEAQ, per germline (reference sequence). Unmatched junction bases numbered 15, after V lost 5 bases and J lost 9 bases. The CDR3 DNA reads TGTGCCAGCAGCGCTCGGGGACTAGCTCTCCCCCGGACGCAGTATTTT. It yields the protein CASSARGLALPRTQYF.

The chain recombines TRBV11-3 with TRBJ2-5; 11 nucleotides agree with TRBD1. With V trimmed by 5 bases and J by 4 bases, 12 bases remained unmatched. Germline V gene sequence: CDR1 SGHNT, CDR2 YENEEA. There are 17 residues in the CDR3. The DNA of the CDR3 is TGTGCCAGCAGCGCACGGACAGGGGGCGCAGGAGTAGAGACCCAGTACTTC. Translation: CASSARTGGAGVETQYF. Full variable domain (rest looked up from reference TRBV11-3 and TRBJ2-5): EAGVVQSPRYKIIEKKQPVAFWCNPISGHNTLYWYLQNLGQGPELLIRYENEEAVDDSQLPKDRFSAERLKGVDSTLKIQPAELGDSAVYLCASSARTGGAGVETQYFGPGTRLLVL.

Comment on this clonotype: This sequence may be a read error, since a much larger clone differs from it by one base. This chain uses TRBV24-1 with TRBJ2-7; the match to TRBD2 covers 13 bases. Germline CDR1 KGHDR, CDR2 SFDVKD. There are 18 residues in the CDR3. V shed 3 bases and J 7 bases; nucleotides not matched to a gene: 14. Here the CDR3 DNA reads TGTGCCACCAGTGATACCGGGACTAGCGGGATCCCCTACAATGAGCAGTACTTC. Residues: CATSDTGTSGIPYNEQYF.

This clonotype was recorded a few times. J is TRBJ2-1 and V is TRBV5-1, with TRBD2 matching 14 bases. This CDR3 region has 15 residues. Germline lookup yields CDR1 SGHRS and CDR2 YFSETQ. Trimming took 3 bases from V and 6 from J; bases not matched to a gene: 2. The CDR3 region is CASSWGLAGANEQFF. CDR3 bases: TGCGCCAGCAGCTGGGGACTAGCGGGAGCCAATGAGCAGTTCTTC.

V gene TRBV12-3 or TRBV12-4 combines with J gene TRBJ2-7; 12 positions match TRBD2. The CDR3 contains 16 residues. V dropped 3 bases and J dropped 3; count of bases not matched to a gene: 6. The CDR3 reads CASSFVSTSGSYEQYF. In DNA, the CDR3 is TGTGCCAGCAGTTTTGTCTCGACTAGCGGGAGCTACGAGCAGTACTTC.